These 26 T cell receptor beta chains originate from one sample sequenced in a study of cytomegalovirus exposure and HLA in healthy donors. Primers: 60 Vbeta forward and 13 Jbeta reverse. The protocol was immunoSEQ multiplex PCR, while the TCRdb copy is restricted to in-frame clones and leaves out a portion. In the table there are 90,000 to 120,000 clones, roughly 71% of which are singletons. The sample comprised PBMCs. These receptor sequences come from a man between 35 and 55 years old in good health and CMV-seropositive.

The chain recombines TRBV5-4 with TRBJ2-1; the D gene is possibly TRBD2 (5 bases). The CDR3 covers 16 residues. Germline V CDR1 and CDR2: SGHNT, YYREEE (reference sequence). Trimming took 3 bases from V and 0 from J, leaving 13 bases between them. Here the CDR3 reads CASSYGLESSYNEQFF. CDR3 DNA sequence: TGTGCCAGCAGCTATGGACTGGAGAGCTCCTACAATGAGCAGTTCTTC. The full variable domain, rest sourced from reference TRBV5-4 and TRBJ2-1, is ETGVTQSPTHLIKTRGQQVTLRCSSQSGHNTVSWYQQALGQGPQFIFQYYREEENGRGNFPPRFSGLQFPNYSSELNVNALELDDSALYLCASSYGLESSYNEQFFGPGTRLTVL.

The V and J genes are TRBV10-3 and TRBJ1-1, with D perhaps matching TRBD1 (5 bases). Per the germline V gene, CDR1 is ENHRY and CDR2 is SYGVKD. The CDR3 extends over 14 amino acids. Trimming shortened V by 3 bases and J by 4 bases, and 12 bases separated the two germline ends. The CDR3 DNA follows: TGTGCCATCAGTGATGGGGCTATTTTCACTGAAGCTTTCTTT. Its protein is CAISDGAIFTEAFF.

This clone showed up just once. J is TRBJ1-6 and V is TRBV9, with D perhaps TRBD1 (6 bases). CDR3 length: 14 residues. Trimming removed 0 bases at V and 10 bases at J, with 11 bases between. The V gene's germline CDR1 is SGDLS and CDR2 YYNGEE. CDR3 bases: TGTGCCAGCAGCGTAGAGAACAGGGACTCACCCCTCCACTTT. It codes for CASSVENRDSPLHF.

The CDR3 region has the DNA TGTGCCAGCAGCCAGTCTAGCGGGAGGGCCTACGAGCAGTACTTC. It is translated as CASSQSSGRAYEQYF. The chain links TRBV14 to TRBJ2-7; 12 bases match TRBD2. The V segment lost 3 bases and the J segment 2 bases; nucleotides outside the gene matches: 2. Germline V gene lookup returns CDR1 SGHDN and CDR2 FVKESK. The CDR3 contains 15 residues.

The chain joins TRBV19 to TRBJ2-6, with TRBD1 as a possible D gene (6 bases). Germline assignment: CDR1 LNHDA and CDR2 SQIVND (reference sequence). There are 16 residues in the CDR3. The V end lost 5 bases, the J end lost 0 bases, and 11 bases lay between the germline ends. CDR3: CASSGQGTSGANVLTF. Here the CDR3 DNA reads TGTGCCAGTAGTGGGCAGGGGACCTCTGGGGCCAACGTCCTGACTTTC. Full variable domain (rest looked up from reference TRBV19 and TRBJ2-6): DGGITQSPKYLFRKEGQNVTLSCEQNLNHDAMYWYRQDPGQGLRLIYYSQIVNDFQKGDIAEGYSVSREKKESFPLTVTSAQKNPTAFYLCASSGQGTSGANVLTFGAGSRLTVL.

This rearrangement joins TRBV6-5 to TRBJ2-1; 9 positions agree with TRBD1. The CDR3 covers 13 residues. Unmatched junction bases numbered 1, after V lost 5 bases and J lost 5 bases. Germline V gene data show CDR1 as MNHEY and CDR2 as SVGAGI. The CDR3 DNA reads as TGTGCCAGCAGTCGGACAGGGGACAATGAGCAGTTCTTC. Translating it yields CASSRTGDNEQFF.

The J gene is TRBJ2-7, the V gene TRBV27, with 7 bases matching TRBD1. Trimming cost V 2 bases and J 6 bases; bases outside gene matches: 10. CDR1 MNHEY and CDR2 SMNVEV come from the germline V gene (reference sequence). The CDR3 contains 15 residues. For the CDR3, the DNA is TGTGCCAGCAGTTTAACGGTACAGGGGAGTTCCGAGCAGTACTTC. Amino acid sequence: CASSLTVQGSSEQYF.

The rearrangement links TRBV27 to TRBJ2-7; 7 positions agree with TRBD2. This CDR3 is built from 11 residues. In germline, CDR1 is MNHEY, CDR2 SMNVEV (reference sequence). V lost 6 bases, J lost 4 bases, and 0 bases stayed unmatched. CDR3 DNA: TGTGCCAGCAGGGGGGGGTACGAGCAGTACGTC. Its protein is CASRGGYEQYV.

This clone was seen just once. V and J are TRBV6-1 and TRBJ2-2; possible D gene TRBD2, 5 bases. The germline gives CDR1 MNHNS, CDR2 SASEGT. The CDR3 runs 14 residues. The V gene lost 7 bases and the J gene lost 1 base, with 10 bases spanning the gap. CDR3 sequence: CASIPGRNTGELFF. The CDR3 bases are TGTGCCAGCATACCGGGAAGGAACACCGGGGAGCTGTTTTTT.

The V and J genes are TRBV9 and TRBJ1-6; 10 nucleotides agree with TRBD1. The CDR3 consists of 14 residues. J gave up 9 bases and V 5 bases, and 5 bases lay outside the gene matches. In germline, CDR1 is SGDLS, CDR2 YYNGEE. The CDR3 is CASRAGTGVSPLHF. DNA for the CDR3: TGTGCCAGCAGGGCCGGGACAGGGGTTTCACCCCTCCACTTT.

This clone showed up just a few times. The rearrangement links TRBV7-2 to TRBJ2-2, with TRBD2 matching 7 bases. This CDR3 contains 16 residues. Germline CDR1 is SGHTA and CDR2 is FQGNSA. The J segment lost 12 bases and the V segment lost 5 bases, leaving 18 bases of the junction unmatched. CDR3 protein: CASSPPGGSGWQKLFF. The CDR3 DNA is TGTGCCAGCAGCCCGCCGGGGGGTAGCGGGTGGCAGAAGCTGTTTTTT. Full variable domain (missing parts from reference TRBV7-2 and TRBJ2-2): GAGVSQSPSNKVTEKGKDVELRCDPISGHTALYWYRQSLGQGLEFLIYFQGNSAPDKSGLPSDRFSAERTGGSVSTLTIQRTQQEDSAVYLCASSPPGGSGWQKLFFGEGSRLTVL.

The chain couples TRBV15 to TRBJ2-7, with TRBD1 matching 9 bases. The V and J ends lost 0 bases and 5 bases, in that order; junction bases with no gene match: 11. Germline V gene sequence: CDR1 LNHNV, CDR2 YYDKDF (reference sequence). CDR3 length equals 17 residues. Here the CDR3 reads CATSRDYGGTGIDEQYF. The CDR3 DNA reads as TGTGCCACCAGCAGAGATTACGGTGGGACAGGGATCGACGAGCAGTACTTC.

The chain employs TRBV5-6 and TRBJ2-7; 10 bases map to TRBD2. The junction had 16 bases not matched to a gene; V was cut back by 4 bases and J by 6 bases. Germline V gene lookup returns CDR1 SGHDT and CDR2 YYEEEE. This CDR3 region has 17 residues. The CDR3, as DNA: TGTGCCAGCAGCCGGGGTTTTCCTAGCGGGAGCGGCTCCGAGCAGTACGTC. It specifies CASSRGFPSGSGSEQYV.

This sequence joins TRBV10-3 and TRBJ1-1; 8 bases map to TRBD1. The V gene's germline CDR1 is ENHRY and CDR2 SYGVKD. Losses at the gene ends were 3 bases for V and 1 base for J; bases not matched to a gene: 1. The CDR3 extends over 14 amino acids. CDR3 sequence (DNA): TGTGCCATCAGTGAAGGACAGGGGAACACTGAAGCTTTCTTT. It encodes CAISEGQGNTEAFF.

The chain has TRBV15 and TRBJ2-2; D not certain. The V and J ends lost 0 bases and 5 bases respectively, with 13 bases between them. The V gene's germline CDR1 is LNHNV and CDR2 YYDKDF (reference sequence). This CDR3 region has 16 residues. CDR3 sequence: CATSRERLVNTGELFF. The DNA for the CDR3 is TGTGCCACCAGCAGAGAGCGGCTGGTAAATACCGGGGAGCTGTTTTTT. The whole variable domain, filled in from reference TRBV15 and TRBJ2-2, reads DAMVIQNPRYQVTQFGKPVTLSCSQTLNHNVMYWYQQKSSQAPKLLFHYYDKDFNNEADTPDNFQSRRPNTSFCFLDIRSPGLGDTAMYLCATSRERLVNTGELFFGEGSRLTVL.

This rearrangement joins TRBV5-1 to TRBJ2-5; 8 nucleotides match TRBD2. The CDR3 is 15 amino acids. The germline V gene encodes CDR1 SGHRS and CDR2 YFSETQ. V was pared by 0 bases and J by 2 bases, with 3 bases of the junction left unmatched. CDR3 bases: TGCGCCAGCAGCTTGGCGGGAGGGCCTCAAGAGACCCAGTACTTC. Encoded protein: CASSLAGGPQETQYF.

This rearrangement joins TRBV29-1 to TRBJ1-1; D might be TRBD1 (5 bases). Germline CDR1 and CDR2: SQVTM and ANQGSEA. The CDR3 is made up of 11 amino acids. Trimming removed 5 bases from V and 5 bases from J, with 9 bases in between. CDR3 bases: TGCAGCGTTCATGCAGGGACTGAAGCTTTCTTT. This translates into CSVHAGTEAFF.

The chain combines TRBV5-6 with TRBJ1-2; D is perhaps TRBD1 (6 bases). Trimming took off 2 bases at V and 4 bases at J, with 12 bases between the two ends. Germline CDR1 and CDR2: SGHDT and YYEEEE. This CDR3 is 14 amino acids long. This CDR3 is CASSFAQGSYGYTF. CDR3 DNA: TGTGCCAGCAGCTTTGCGCAGGGGAGCTATGGCTACACCTTC.

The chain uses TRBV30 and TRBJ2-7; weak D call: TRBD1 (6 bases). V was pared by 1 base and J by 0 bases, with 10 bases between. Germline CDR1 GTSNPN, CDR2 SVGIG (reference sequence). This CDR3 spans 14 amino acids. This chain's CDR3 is CAWSGDRSSYEQYF. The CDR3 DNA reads TGTGCCTGGAGTGGAGACAGGTCCTCCTACGAGCAGTACTTC. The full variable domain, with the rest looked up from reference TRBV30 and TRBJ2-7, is SQTIHQWPATLVQPVGSPLSLECTVEGTSNPNLYWYRQAAGRGLQLLFYSVGIGQISSEVPQNLSASRPQDRQFILSSKKLLLSDSGFYLCAWSGDRSSYEQYFGPGTRLTVT.

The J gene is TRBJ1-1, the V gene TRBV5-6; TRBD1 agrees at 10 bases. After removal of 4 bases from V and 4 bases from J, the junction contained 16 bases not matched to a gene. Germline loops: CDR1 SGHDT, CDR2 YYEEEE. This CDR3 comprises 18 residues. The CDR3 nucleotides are TGTGCCAGCAGCCTGCGTCGCTCCGACAGGGGGCGGAGCACTGAAGCTTTCTTT. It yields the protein CASSLRRSDRGRSTEAFF.

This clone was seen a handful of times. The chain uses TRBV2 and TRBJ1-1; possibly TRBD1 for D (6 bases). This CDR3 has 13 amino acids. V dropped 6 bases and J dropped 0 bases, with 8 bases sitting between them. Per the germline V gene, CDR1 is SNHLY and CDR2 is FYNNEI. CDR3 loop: CASRDRLNTEAFF. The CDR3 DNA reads TGTGCCAGCAGGGACAGACTGAACACTGAAGCTTTCTTT.

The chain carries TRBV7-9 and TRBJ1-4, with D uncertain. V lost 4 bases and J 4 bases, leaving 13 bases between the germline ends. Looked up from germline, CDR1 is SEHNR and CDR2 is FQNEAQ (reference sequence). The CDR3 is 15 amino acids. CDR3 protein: CASSSALNDNEKLFF. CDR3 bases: TGTGCCAGCAGCTCCGCACTCAACGATAATGAAAAACTGTTTTTT.

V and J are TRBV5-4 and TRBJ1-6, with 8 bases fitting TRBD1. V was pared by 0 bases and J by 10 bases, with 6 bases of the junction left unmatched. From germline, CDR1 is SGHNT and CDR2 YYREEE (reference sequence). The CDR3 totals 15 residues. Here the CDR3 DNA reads TGTGCCAGCAGCTTGGACAGGGGGGTTGGCTCACCCCTCCACTTT. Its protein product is CASSLDRGVGSPLHF. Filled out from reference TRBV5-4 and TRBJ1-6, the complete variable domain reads ETGVTQSPTHLIKTRGQQVTLRCSSQSGHNTVSWYQQALGQGPQFIFQYYREEENGRGNFPPRFSGLQFPNYSSELNVNALELDDSALYLCASSLDRGVGSPLHFGNGTRLTVT.

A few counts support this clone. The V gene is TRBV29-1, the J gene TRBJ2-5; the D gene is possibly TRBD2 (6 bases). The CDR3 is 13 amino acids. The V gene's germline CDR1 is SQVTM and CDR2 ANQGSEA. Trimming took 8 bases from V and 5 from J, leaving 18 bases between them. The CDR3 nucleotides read TGCAGCCTCAGAGCGCGGGGTTGGGAGACCCAGTACTTC. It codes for CSLRARGWETQYF.

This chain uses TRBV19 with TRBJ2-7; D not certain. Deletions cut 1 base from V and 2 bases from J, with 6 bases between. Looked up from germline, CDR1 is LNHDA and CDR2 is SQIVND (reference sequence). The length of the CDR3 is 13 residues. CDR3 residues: CASSIGATYEQYF. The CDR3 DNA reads TGTGCCAGTAGTATAGGGGCGACCTACGAGCAGTACTTC.

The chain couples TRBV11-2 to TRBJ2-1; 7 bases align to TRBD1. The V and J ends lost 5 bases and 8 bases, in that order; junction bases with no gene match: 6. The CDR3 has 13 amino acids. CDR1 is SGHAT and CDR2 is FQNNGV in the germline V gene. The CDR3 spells CASSRTQGDEQFF. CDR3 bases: TGTGCCAGCAGCCGCACTCAGGGGGATGAGCAGTTCTTC.